The entry that follows covers one TCR beta chain sequence. There is no known antigen for this receptor. Base qualities were left out, and no much larger clone turns up one base away. The intended sense of this specimen's time point label: blood 2 weeks post-SBRT. This specimen's treatment or condition label, per the study, means: 15 Gy SBRT to primary tumor, nephrectomy 4 weeks later. To follow tumor-enriched clonotypes, peripheral blood was collected serially from radiation-treated patients at baseline and again at 2 weeks and 4 weeks after SBRT. All patients had renal cell carcinoma with clear cell pathology. The QIAamp DNA Blood Mini Kit (Qiagen) was used to prepare genomic DNA for TCR sequencing. Only samples passing all quality control checks were included in the analyses. This record belongs to a study of radiation and T cells in renal cell carcinoma (dated by TCRdb to 2020 to 2021). Background on the whole study: The samples were obtained from a clinical trial, where primary renal cell carcinomas were treated with 15 Gy stereotactic body radiation therapy and then removed by nephrectomy 4 weeks afterward. In total, roughly 51 samples underwent TCR beta sequencing: around 25 tumors plus 27 peripheral blood samples. In the 40 to 55 samples combined, 4 million to 5 million unique CDR3 nucleotide sequences were found, encoding roughly 2.5 million unique CDR3 amino acid sequences.

The investigation overall reported the following: In blood, the top tumor clonotypes increased from baseline to 2 weeks after radiation and then shrank by 4 weeks, which suggests a temporary expansion of tumor-resident clones. Changes in the blood repertoire were not tracked past 4 weeks after treatment. Because the trial had a single-armed design, the trial could not examine how radiation dose or scheduling affected the TCR repertoire. No pretreatment tumor biopsies were available, so the baseline intratumoral presence of clonotypes could not be determined.

Following the manufacturer's recommendations, the immunoSEQ kit was used to generate TCR beta libraries from genomic DNA. To prepare the libraries, a first multiplex PCR with proprietary primers was run, followed by a second PCR that added unique barcodes, and a bead cleanup was done after each round. Each sample batch included a kit-provided positive control reaction and a negative control reaction. The final libraries were assessed on an Agilent 4200 TapeStation D1000 ScreenTape, pooled by volume, and quantified by qPCR. Sequencing ran on an Illumina NextSeq500 with a MidOutput 150-cycle cartridge, using 156 Read1 and 15 Index1 cycles with kit custom primers. The pooled library was loaded at around 1 pM with around 20% PhiX control spiked in. In the original analysis: The vendor-processed data were analyzed in R, and a clonotype was defined as all T cells that share the same CDR3 nucleotide sequence. In the clone abundance analyses, frequencies were normalized to the 10,000 most abundant clones in each sample. Public T cell clones, which averaged fewer than five per sample, were removed prior to analysis. An abundance difference of at least 32-fold between compartments was the criterion for calling clonotypes tumor-enriched or baseline blood-enriched. A beta-binomial differential abundance model was used to identify clonotypes that were expanded or contracted between blood time points. The Baroni-Urbani and Buser coefficient was used to measure tumor-blood repertoire similarity, and groups were compared with two-tailed Wilcoxon tests in R. As stored in TCRdb, this immuneACCESS dataset retains in-frame rearrangements with V and J assigned. A fraction of the clones does not appear; measured against another copy, unresolved V genes explain less than half of the discrepancy, and the remainder lacks a known reason. Clone size and the V and J calls come from that table; the DNA yielded D and trimming. In all, the sample holds around 130,000 clones, and around four fifths of those were seen once. The leading ten clones occupy under 2.5% of the sample.

This specimen was blood, taken from a patient whose treatment included radiotherapy and nephrectomy. This TCR was recovered from a woman in her fifties or sixties with renal cell carcinoma.

The nucleotides are TGTGCCTGGAGTCGGGGGACTGTTGTTAATTCACCCCTCCACTTT. Translated, this is CAWSRGTVVNSPLHF. The sequence links TRBV30 to TRBJ1-6; the D gene is possibly TRBD1, with 5 bases matching. CDR1 and CDR2 (GTSNPN, SVGIG) derive from the germline V gene (reference sequence). The CDR3 numbers 15 residues from cysteine through phenylalanine. The only DNA kept is the CDR3, 45 bases in frame from the first base. V was cut back by 2 bases and J by 6 bases, leaving a gap of 14 bases between them.